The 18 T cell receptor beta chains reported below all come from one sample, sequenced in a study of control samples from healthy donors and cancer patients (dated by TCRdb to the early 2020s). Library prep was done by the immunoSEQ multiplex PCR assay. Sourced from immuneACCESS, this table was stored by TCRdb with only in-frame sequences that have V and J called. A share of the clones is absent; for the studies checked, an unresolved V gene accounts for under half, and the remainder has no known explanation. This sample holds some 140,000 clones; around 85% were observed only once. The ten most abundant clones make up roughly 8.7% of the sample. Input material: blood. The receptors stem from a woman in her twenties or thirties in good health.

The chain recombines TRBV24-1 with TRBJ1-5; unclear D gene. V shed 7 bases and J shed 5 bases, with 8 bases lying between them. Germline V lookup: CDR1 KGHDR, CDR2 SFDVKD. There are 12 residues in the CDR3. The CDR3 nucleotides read TGTGCCACCAGCCAGGCCTATCAGCCCCAGCATTTT. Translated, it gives CATSQAYQPQHF.

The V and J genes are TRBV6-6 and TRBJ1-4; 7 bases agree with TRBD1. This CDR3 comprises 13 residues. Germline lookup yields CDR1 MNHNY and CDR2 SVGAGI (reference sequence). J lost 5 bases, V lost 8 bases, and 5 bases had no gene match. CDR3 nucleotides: TGTGCCAGCGGGCAGGGGGGAAATGAAAAACTGTTTTTT. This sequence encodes CASGQGGNEKLFF.

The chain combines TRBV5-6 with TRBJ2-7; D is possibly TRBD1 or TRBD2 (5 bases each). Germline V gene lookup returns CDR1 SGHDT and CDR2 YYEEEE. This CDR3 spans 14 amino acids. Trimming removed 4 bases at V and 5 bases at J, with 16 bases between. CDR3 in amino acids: CASSQGPASHEQYF. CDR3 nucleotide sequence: TGTGCCAGCAGCCAGGGACCAGCGTCCCACGAGCAGTACTTC. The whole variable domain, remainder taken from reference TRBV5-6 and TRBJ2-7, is DAGVTQSPTHLIKTRGQQVTLRCSPKSGHDTVSWYQQALGQGPQFIFQYYEEEERQRGNFPDRFSGHQFPNYSSELNVNALLLGDSALYLCASSQGPASHEQYFGPGTRLTVT.

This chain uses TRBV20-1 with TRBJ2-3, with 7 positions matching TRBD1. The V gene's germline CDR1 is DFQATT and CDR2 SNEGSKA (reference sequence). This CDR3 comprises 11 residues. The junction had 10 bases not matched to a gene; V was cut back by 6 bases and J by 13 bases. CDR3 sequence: CSAQEGTAEYF. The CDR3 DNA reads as TGCAGTGCACAAGAAGGGACAGCGGAGTATTTT.

CDR3 in DNA: TGTGCCAGCAGCGTAGGCAGCCTGGATGAGCAGTTCTTC. The encoded protein is CASSVGSLDEQFF. The chain couples TRBV9 to TRBJ2-1; D ambiguous. This CDR3 contains 13 residues. V lost 0 bases and J lost 8, with 9 bases in between. Per the germline V gene, CDR1 is SGDLS and CDR2 is YYNGEE.

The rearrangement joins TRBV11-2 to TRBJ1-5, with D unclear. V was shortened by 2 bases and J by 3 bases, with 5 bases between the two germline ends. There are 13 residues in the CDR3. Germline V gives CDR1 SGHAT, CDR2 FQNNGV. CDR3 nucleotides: TGTGCCAGCAGCTTACGAAACAATCAGCCCCAGCATTTT. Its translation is CASSLRNNQPQHF.

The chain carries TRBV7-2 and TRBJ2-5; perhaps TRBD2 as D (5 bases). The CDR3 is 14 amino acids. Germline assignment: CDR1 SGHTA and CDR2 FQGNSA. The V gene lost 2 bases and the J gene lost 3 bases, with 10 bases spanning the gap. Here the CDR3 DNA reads TGTGCCAGCAGCTTATTACGGGGTAAAGAGACCCAGTACTTC. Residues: CASSLLRGKETQYF.

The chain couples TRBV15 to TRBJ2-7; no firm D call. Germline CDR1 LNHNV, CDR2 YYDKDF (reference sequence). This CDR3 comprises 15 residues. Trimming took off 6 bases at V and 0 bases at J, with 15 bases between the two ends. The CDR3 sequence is CATRGGRTPSYEQYF. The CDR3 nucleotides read TGTGCCACCAGGGGCGGTCGGACGCCCTCCTACGAGCAGTACTTC. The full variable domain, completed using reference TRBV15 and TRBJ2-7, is DAMVIQNPRYQVTQFGKPVTLSCSQTLNHNVMYWYQQKSSQAPKLLFHYYDKDFNNEADTPDNFQSRRPNTSFCFLDIRSPGLGDTAMYLCATRGGRTPSYEQYFGPGTRLTVT.

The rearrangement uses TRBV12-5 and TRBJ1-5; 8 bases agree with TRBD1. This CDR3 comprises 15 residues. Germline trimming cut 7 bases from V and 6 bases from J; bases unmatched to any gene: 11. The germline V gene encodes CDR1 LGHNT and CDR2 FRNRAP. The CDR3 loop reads CASAVRTGSSQPQHF. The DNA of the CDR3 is TGTGCTAGTGCCGTCAGGACAGGGTCGTCTCAGCCCCAGCATTTT.

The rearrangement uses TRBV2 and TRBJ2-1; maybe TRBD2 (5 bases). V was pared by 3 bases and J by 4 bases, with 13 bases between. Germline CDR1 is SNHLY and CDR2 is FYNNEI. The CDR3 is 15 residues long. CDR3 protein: CASSEDWIQYNEQFF. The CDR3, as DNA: TGTGCCAGCAGTGAGGACTGGATTCAATACAATGAGCAGTTCTTC.

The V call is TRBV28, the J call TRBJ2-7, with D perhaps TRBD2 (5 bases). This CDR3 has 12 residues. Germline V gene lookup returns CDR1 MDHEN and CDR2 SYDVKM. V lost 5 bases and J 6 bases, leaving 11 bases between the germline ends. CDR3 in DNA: TGTGCCAGCAGTGAGGGAGCTACCGAGCAGTACTTC. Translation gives CASSEGATEQYF. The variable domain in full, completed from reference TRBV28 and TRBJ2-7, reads DVKVTQSSRYLVKRTGEKVFLECVQDMDHENMFWYRQDPGLGLRLIYFSYDVKMKEKGDIPEGYSVSREKKERFSLILESASTNQTSMYLCASSEGATEQYFGPGTRLTVT.

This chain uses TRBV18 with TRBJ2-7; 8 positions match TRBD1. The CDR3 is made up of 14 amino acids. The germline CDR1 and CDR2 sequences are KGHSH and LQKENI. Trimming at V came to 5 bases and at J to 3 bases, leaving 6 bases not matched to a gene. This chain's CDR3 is CASSGGQGDYEQYF. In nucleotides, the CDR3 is TGTGCCAGCTCAGGCGGACAGGGCGACTACGAGCAGTACTTC.

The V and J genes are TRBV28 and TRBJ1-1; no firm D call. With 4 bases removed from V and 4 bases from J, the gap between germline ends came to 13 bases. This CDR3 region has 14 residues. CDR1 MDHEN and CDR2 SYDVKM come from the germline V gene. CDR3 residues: CASSSPPSSTEAFF. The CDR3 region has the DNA TGTGCCAGCAGTTCCCCCCCGTCCAGCACTGAAGCTTTCTTT.

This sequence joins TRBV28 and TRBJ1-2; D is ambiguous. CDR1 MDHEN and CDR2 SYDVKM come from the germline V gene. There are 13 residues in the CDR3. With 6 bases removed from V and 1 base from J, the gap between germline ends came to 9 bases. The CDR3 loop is CASSYTDNYGYTF. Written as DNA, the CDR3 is TGTGCCAGCAGCTATACAGATAACTATGGCTACACCTTC.

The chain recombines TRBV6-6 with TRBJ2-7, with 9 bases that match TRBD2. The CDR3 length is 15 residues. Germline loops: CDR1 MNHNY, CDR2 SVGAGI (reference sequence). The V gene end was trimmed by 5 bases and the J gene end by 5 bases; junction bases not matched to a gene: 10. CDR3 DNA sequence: TGTGCCAGCAGTCCCCCTGGGCGGGAGGGCAACGAGCAGTACTTC. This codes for CASSPPGREGNEQYF.

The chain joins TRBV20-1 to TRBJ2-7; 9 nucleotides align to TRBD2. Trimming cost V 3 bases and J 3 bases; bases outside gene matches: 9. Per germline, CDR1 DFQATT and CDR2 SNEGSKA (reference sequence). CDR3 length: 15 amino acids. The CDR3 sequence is CSASVSGSPLYEQYF. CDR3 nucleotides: TGCAGTGCTAGTGTTAGCGGGAGCCCACTCTACGAGCAGTACTTC.

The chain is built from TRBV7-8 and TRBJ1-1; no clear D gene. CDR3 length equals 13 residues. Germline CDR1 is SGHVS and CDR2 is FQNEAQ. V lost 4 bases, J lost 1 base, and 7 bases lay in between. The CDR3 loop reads CASSSKRNTEAFF. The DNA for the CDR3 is TGTGCCAGCAGCTCCAAGCGGAACACTGAAGCTTTCTTT.

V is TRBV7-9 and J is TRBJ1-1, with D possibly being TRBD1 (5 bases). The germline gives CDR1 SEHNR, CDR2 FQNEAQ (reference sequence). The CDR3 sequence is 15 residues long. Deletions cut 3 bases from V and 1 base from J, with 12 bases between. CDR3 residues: CASSFPVGANTEAFF. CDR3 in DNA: TGTGCCAGCAGCTTCCCGGTCGGGGCGAACACTGAAGCTTTCTTT.